These T cell receptor beta chains were read from a single sample in a study of shared clonotypes between healthy human individuals. Clones were sequenced by immunoSEQ multiplex PCR, and TCRdb holds only the in-frame ones, with some missing. The data contain approximately 1.5 million clones, around 98.5% of them seen just once; the ten biggest clones take up about 0.4%. Sequences were obtained from naive CD4+ T cells sorted from blood. These receptors originate from a man in his thirties or forties in good health. Both conserved end residues are part of each CDR3. A D gene is named only where the DNA matches it firmly. Clone sizes are given selectively: once, few, many, or a class where the clone is expanded.

j_gene	d_gene	v_gene	abundance	CDR3aa
TRBJ2-2	.	TRBV11-3	.	CASRKGPPNTGELFF
TRBJ1-5	TRBD1	TRBV19	.	CASSIRQGHPSYQPQHF
TRBJ2-1	.	TRBV14	.	CASSHRTPYNEQFF
TRBJ1-5	.	TRBV30	.	CAWSVQAGSGNQPQHF
TRBJ2-7	TRBD1	TRBV7-6	.	CASSSQTGGGDLVQYF
TRBJ1-1	.	TRBV7-9	.	CASSLGLDGGRNTEAFF
TRBJ2-2	.	TRBV18	.	CASSPRSLGANTGELFF
TRBJ1-1	TRBD1	TRBV5-1	.	CASSLEDRGHLRGTEAFF
TRBJ1-5	TRBD1	TRBV5-1	.	CASSLAGAGGASQHF
TRBJ2-7	.	TRBV11-2	.	CASSNSIGSLTFDDYEQYF
TRBJ2-7	TRBD2	TRBV6-1	.	CASGLRLASTSFYF
TRBJ1-5	.	TRBV19	.	CASSIGVNQPQHF
TRBJ2-7	.	TRBV7-2	.	CASSDPSIPYEQYF
TRBJ2-7	.	TRBV6-1	.	CASSEVGHTGQYF
TRBJ1-5	.	TRBV2	.	CASSAKGGTQPQHF
TRBJ2-7	.	TRBV21-1	.	CASSKSAGGRDYEQYF
TRBJ1-4	.	TRBV2	.	CASQNPGEKLFF
TRBJ2-1	.	TRBV29-1	.	CSVDGYRSSYNEQFF
TRBJ2-2	.	TRBV5-1	.	CASSTHTGELFF
TRBJ2-5	.	TRBV5-1	once	CASSRERQETQYF
TRBJ2-2	.	TRBV6-5	once	CASGSDTGELFF
TRBJ2-1	.	TRBV14	.	CASSRAGLRYNEQFF
TRBJ2-4	.	TRBV9	.	CASSPGLTPIQYF
TRBJ1-4	.	TRBV6-1	.	CASTPGPGSEKLFF
TRBJ2-2	.	TRBV27	.	CASSLLAGSVGELFF
TRBJ2-5	.	TRBV10-1	.	CASSESYSSETQYF
TRBJ2-7	TRBD2	TRBV27	.	CASSFGASGTYEQYF